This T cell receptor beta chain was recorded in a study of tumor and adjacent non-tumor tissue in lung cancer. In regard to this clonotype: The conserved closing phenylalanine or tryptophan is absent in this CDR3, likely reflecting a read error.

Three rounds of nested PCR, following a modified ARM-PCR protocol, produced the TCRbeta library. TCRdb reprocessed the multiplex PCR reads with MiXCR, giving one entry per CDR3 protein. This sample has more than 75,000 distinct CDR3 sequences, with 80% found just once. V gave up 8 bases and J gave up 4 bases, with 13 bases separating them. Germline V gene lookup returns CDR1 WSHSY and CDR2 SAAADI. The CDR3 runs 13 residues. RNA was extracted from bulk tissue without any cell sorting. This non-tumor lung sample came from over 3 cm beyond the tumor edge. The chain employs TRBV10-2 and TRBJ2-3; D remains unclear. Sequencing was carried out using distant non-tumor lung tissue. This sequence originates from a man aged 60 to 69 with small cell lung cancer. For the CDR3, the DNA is TGCGCCAGCGGAGTCTCAAGAGCAGATACGCAGTATTAT. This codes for CASGVSRADTQYY.